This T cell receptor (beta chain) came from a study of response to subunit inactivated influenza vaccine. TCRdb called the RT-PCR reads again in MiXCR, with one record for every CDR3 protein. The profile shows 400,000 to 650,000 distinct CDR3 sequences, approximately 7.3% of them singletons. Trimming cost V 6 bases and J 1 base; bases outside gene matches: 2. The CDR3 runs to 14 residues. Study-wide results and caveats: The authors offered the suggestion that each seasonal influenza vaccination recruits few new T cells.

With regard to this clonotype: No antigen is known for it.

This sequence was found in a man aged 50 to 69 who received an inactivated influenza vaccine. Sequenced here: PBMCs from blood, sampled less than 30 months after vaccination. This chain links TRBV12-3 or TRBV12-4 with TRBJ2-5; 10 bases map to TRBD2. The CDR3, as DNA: TGTGCCAGCAGAATAGCGGGAGGCCAAGAGACCCAGTACTTC. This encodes CASRIAGGQETQYF.